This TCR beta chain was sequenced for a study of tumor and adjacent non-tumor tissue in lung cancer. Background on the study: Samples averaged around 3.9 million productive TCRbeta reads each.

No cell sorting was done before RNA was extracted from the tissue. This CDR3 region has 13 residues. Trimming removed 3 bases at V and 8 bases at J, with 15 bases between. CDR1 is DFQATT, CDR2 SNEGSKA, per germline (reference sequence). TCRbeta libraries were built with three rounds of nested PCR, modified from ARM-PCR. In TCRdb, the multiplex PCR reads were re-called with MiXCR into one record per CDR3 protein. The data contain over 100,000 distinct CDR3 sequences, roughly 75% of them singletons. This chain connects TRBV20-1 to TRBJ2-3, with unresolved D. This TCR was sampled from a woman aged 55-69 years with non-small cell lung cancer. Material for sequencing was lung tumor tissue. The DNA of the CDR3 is TGCAGTGCTAGGGACGCAATTCCAGGTACGCAGTATTTT. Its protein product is CSARDAIPGTQYF.